This TCR beta chain was observed in a study of blood T cells in healthy people across ages. In the case of this clonotype: Its antigen remains unknown.

General observations from the study: Strongly correlated with naive T cell percentage was TCR beta diversity.

It was with a sample-barcoded 5' primer and a J-beta primer mix that a second PCR of roughly 6 to 12 cycles was run. Every cDNA molecule carried a tag from a template-switch adaptor bearing 12 random nucleotides. TCRdb itself ran the 5' RACE reads through MiXCR, one entry per CDR3 protein. The sample carries fewer than 650,000 distinct CDR3 sequences, approximately 26% recorded once. The length of the CDR3 is 16 residues. J lost 6 bases, V lost 2 bases, and 10 bases had no gene match. Germline CDR1 is SGHTA and CDR2 is FQGNSA. These data were also reused for a study on T cells of mothers and their children. In that study: Three healthy Caucasian mothers, along with their six children, served as the donors. All extracted RNA went into cDNA synthesis, approximately 1.4 ug per 15 ul.

This clonotype originated in a boy aged 2-9 years in good health. This rearrangement joins TRBV7-2 to TRBJ2-1; 7 bases are a match to TRBD2. Material for sequencing was blood. CDR3 bases: TGTGCCAGCAGCTTACCCCCTGCGGGAGTCGGCAATGAGCAGTTCTTC. Protein: CASSLPPAGVGNEQFF. Using reference TRBV7-2 and TRBJ2-1 for the parts outside the CDR3, the full variable domain is GAGVSQSPSNKVTEKGKDVELRCDPISGHTALYWYRQSLGQGLEFLIYFQGNSAPDKSGLPSDRFSAERTGGSVSTLTIQRTQQEDSAVYLCASSLPPAGVGNEQFFGPGTRLTVL.